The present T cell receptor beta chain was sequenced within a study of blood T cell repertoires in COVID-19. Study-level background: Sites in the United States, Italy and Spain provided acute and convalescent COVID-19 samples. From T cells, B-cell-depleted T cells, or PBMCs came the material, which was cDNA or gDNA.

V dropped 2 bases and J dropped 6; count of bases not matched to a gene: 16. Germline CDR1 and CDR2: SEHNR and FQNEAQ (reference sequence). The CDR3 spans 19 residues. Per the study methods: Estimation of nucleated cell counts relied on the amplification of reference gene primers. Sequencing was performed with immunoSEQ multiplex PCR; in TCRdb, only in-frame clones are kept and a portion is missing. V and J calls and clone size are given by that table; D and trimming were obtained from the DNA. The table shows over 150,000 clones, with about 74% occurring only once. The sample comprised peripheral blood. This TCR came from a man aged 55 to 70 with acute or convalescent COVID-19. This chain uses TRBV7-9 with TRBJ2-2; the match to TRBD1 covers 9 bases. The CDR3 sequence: CASSLTPLTGGVRSGELFF. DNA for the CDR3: TGTGCCAGCAGCTTAACCCCTCTGACAGGGGGGGTAAGGTCCGGGGAGCTGTTTTTT.